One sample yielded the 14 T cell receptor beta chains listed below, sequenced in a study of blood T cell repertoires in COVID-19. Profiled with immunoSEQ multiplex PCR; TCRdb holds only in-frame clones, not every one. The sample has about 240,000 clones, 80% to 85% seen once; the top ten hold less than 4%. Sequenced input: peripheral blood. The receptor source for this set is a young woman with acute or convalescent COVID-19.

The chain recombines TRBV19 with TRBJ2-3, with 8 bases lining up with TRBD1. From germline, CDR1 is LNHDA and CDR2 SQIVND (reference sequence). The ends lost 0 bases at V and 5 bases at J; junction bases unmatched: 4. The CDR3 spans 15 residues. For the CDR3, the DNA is TGTGCCAGTAGTATAGAGGACAGGGCGAGAGATACGCAGTATTTT. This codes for CASSIEDRARDTQYF.

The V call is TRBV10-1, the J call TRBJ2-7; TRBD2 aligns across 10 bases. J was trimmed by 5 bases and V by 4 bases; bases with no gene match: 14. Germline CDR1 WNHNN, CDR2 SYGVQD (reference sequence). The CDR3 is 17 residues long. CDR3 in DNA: TGCGCCAGCAGTGTTGGGGGACCGGGACTAGCGCTTGACGAGCAGTACTTC. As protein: CASSVGGPGLALDEQYF.

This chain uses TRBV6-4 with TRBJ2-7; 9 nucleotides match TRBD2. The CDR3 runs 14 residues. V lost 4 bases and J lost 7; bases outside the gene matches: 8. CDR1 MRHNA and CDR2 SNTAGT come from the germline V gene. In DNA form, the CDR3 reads TGTGCCAGCAGTGCGTCTAGCGGGGCCAGGGAGCAGTACTTC. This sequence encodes CASSASSGAREQYF.

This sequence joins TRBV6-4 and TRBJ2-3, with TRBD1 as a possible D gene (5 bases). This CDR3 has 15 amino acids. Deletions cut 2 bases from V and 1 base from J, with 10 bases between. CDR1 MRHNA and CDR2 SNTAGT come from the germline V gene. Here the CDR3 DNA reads TGTGCCAGCAGTGACCAGGGAATAGGCACAGATACGCAGTATTTT. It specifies CASSDQGIGTDTQYF.

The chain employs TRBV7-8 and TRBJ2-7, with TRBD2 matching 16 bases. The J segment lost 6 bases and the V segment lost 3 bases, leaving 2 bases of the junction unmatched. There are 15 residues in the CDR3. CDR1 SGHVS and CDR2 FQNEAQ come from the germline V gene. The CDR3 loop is CASSFGTSGRVEQYF. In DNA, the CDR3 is TGTGCCAGCAGCTTCGGGACTAGCGGGAGGGTCGAGCAGTACTTC.

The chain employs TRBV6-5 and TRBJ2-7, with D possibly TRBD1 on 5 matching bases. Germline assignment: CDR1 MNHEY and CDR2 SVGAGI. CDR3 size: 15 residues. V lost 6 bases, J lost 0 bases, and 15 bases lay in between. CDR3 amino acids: CASSSGGADSYEQYF. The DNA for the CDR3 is TGTGCCAGCAGCAGTGGTGGGGCCGACTCCTACGAGCAGTACTTC.

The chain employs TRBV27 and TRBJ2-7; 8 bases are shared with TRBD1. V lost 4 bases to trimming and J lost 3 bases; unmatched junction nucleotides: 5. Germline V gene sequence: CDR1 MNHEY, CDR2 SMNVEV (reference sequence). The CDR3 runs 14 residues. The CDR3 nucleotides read TGTGCCAGCAGTTGGACAGGGACGGGCTACGAGCAGTACTTC. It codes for CASSWTGTGYEQYF.

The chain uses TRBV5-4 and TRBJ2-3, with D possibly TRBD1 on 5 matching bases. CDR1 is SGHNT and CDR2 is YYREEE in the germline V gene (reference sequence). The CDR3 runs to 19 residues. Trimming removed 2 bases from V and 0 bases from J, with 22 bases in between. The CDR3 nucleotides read TGTGCCAGCAGCTTCGCCGCAGCAGGGTATGGGGCTAGCACAGATACGCAGTATTTT. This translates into CASSFAAAGYGASTDTQYF.

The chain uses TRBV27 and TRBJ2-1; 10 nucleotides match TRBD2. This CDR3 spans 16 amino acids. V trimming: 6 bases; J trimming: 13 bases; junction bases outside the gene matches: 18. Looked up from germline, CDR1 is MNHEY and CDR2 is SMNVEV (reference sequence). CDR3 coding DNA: TGTGCCAGCAGACGCCCTGGGACTAGCGCTACAATTGGTCAGTTCTTC. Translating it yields CASRRPGTSATIGQFF.

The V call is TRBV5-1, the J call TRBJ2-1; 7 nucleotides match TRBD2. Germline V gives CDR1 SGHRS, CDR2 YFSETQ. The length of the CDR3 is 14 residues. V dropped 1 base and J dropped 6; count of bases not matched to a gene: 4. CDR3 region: CASSLPRESNEQFF. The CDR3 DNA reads TGCGCCAGCAGCTTGCCGCGGGAGAGCAATGAGCAGTTCTTC. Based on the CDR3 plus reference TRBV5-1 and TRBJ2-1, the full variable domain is KAGVTQTPRYLIKTRGQQVTLSCSPISGHRSVSWYQQTPGQGLQFLFEYFSETQRNKGNFPGRFSGRQFSNSRSEMNVSTLELGDSALYLCASSLPRESNEQFFGPGTRLTVL.

The CDR3 here is CASAPEVLAGQETQYF. The CDR3 coding sequence is TGTGCTAGTGCCCCGGAGGTCCTAGCGGGCCAAGAGACCCAGTACTTC. The V and J genes are TRBV12-5 and TRBJ2-5; 8 nucleotides match TRBD2. CDR1 is LGHNT, CDR2 FRNRAP, per germline. Unmatched junction bases numbered 11, after V lost 7 bases and J lost 1 base. The CDR3 is 16 residues long.

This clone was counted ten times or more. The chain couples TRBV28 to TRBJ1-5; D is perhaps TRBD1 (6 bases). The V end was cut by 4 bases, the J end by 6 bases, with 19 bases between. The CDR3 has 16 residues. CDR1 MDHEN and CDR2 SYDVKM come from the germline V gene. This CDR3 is CASSSQGMDFAQPQHF. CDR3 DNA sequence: TGTGCCAGCAGTTCGCAGGGGATGGATTTCGCTCAGCCCCAGCATTTT.

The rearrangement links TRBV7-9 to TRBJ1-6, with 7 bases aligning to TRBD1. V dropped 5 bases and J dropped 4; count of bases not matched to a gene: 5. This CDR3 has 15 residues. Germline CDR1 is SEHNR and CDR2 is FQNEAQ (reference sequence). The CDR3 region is CASSGTESYNSPLHF. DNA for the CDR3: TGTGCCAGCAGCGGGACAGAATCTTATAATTCACCCCTCCACTTT.

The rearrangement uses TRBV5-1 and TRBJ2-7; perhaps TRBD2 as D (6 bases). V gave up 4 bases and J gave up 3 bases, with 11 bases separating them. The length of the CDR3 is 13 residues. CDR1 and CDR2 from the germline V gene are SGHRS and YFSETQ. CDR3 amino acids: CASSSGRDYEQYF. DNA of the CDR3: TGCGCCAGCAGCAGCGGGCGGGACTACGAGCAGTACTTC.